At least ten counts were recorded for the clone carrying this T cell receptor beta chain. Uncontrolled infection, other autoimmune disease, pregnancy or lactation led to exclusion. Cells are PBMCs isolated from 9 to 10 ml of fresh blood. RNA transcripts gave rise to amplified TCR beta CDR3 regions. HTBI primers were used for first-round RT-PCR of the TCR CDR3. TCRdb processed the multiplex PCR reads anew with MiXCR; each CDR3 protein has one entry. Of 350,000 to 400,000 distinct CDR3 sequences in the sample, about 20% were seen once. Trimming stripped 4 bases from V and 1 base from J, with 7 bases between. The germline V gene encodes CDR1 KGHDR and CDR2 SFDVKD. This CDR3 has 14 amino acids. The data originate from a study of T cells in Graves' hyperthyroidism and ophthalmopathy.

The TCR originated in a woman under 30 with Graves' hyperthyroidism. Specimen: blood. The V and J genes are TRBV24-1 and TRBJ1-5; TRBD1 is a possible D gene (5 bases). The CDR3 nucleotides are TGTGCCACCAGTGAGAGGGGAAGCAATCAGCCCCAGCATTTT. Amino acid sequence: CATSERGSNQPQHF.